A selection of T cell receptor beta chains follows, all from one sample in a study of human T cells and chemical hapten exposure. TCRdb reprocessed the RACE reads via MiXCR and lists one record per CDR3 protein. The sample shows around 95,000 distinct CDR3 sequences, approximately 10% of them seen only once. The input for sequencing was whole blood, taken in connection with sensitization to the hapten diphenylcyclopropenone (DPC). The receptors here all came from a woman aged 55-70 years with alopecia areata. Some clones in this sample may be carry-over from other donors' samples. CDR3s include the opening cysteine and the closing phenylalanine or tryptophan. D genes are given only for firm matches. Size tells how often a clone was seen (once, few, many) or the class of an expanded clone, and some rows leave it out.

J: TRBJ2-7
size: NA
V: TRBV12-3/TRBV12-4
D: NA
DNA: TGTGCCAGCAGTTTCGGCGGGGATTCCTACGAGCAGTACTTC
CDR3: CASSFGGDSYEQYF

J: TRBJ1-1
size: many
V: TRBV6-6
D: NA
DNA: TGTGCCAGCAGTTCCACTTGGGGGAACACTGAAGCTTTCTTT
CDR3: CASSSTWGNTEAFF

J: TRBJ2-2
size: many
V: TRBV9
D: TRBD2
DNA: TGTGCCAGCACCCGGACTAGCTCGGGCGGGGAGCTGTTTTTT
CDR3: CASTRTSSGGELFF

J: TRBJ1-6
size: NA
V: TRBV18
D: NA
DNA: TGTGCCAGCTCCCCCTCCGGGGGCCGAAAAAGTTCACCCCTCCACTTT
CDR3: CASSPSGGRKSSPLHF

J: TRBJ1-6
size: few
V: TRBV27
D: TRBD1
DNA: TGTGCCAGCAGTCCACCGGGACAGGGGGTGTCACCCCTCCACTTT
CDR3: CASSPPGQGVSPLHF

J: TRBJ1-6
size: many
V: TRBV7-2
D: TRBD1
DNA: TGTGCCAGCAGCTTGGGACAGGGGGCGAATTCACCCCTCCATTTT
CDR3: CASSLGQGANSPLHF

J: TRBJ2-7
size: many
V: TRBV7-8
D: NA
DNA: TGTGCCAGCAGCTTATCGGGCGGAAGAGCCTACGAGCAGTACTTC
CDR3: CASSLSGGRAYEQYF

J: TRBJ2-2
size: many
V: TRBV15
D: NA
DNA: TGTGCCACCAGCAGACCGGGTCAGAACACCGGGGAGCTGTTTTTT
CDR3: CATSRPGQNTGELFF

J: TRBJ2-5
size: few
V: TRBV4-1
D: NA
DNA: TGCGCCAGCAGCCAAGGAGGGTTTCAAGAGACCCAGTACTTC
CDR3: CASSQGGFQETQYF

J: TRBJ2-2
size: many
V: TRBV29-1
D: NA
DNA: TGCAGCGTTGGGACAGTTCTCACCGGGGAGCTGTTTTTT
CDR3: CSVGTVLTGELFF

J: TRBJ2-7
size: NA
V: TRBV12-3/TRBV12-4
D: NA
DNA: TGTGCCAGCAGTTTTTACTACGAGCAGTACTTC
CDR3: CASSFYYEQYF

J: TRBJ1-2
size: many
V: TRBV5-1
D: TRBD1
DNA: TGCGCCAGCAGCCTCATGGACAGGGGGAACTATGGCTACACCTTC
CDR3: CASSLMDRGNYGYTF

J: TRBJ2-1
size: NA
V: TRBV5-6
D: TRBD1
DNA: TGTGCCAGCAGCCACGACAGGGGGCTTATTCTGCCAAATGAGCAGTTCTTC
CDR3: CASSHDRGLILPNEQFF

J: TRBJ1-1
size: many
V: TRBV6-2/TRBV6-3
D: NA
DNA: TGTGCCAGCGGGGACGCGGCGGGTAGGAACACTGAAGCTTTCTTT
CDR3: CASGDAAGRNTEAFF

J: TRBJ2-7
size: many
V: TRBV2
D: TRBD1
DNA: TGTGCCAGCGTAAGACAGGGGGCAACCCCCAGGGAGCAGTACTTC
CDR3: CASVRQGATPREQYF

J: TRBJ2-3
size: few
V: TRBV3-1
D: NA
DNA: TGTGCCAGCAGCCAAGGGGGGGCCGGGACAGATACGCAGTATTTT
CDR3: CASSQGGAGTDTQYF

J: TRBJ2-7
size: many
V: TRBV2
D: NA
DNA: TGTGCCAGCAGCACCAATGGGGGTTCCTACGAGCAGTACTTC
CDR3: CASSTNGGSYEQYF

J: TRBJ2-7
size: NA
V: TRBV21-1
D: NA
DNA: TGTGCCAGCAGCCCCCTTAGGACAGGGAGATTTTACGAGCAGTACTTC
CDR3: CASSPLRTGRFYEQYF

J: TRBJ2-7
size: many
V: TRBV4-2
D: TRBD2
DNA: TGTGCCAGCAGCCATACTAGCGGGGAGACCTACGAGCAGTACTTC
CDR3: CASSHTSGETYEQYF

J: TRBJ2-1
size: NA
V: TRBV20-1
D: NA
DNA: TGCAGTGTTGAACATCGGAGGGATGAGCAGTTCTTC
CDR3: CSVEHRRDEQFF

J: TRBJ2-3
size: NA
V: TRBV18
D: NA
DNA: TGTGCCAGCTTGGGAATAGAGTCAGATACGCAGTATTTT
CDR3: CASLGIESDTQYF

J: TRBJ1-6
size: few
V: TRBV7-9
D: TRBD1
DNA: TGTGCCAGCAGCCAGGGGACAGGGTTGCAGGGACCCCTCCACTTT
CDR3: CASSQGTGLQGPLHF

J: TRBJ2-3
size: many
V: TRBV7-8
D: TRBD2
DNA: TGTGCCAGCAGCCCGAGGGAGGGGCCTGGCACAGATACGCAGTATTTT
CDR3: CASSPREGPGTDTQYF

J: TRBJ2-1
size: NA
V: TRBV2
D: NA
DNA: TGTGCCAGCAGTGAGGCGGGTGAGCAGTTCTTC
CDR3: CASSEAGEQFF

J: TRBJ2-3
size: few
V: TRBV2
D: TRBD2
DNA: TGTGCCAGCAGAAGACTAGCGGCCCCTAGCACAGATACGCAGTATTTT
CDR3: CASRRLAAPSTDTQYF

J: TRBJ1-4
size: many
V: TRBV12-3/TRBV12-4
D: NA
DNA: TGTGCCAGCAGCCGGGGGGCAACTAATGAAAAACTGTTTTTT
CDR3: CASSRGATNEKLFF

J: TRBJ2-7
size: medium-sized
V: TRBV7-2
D: NA
DNA: TGTGCCAGCAGCGGTGGGGGTGCAGGGTACGAGCAGTACTTC
CDR3: CASSGGGAGYEQYF

J: TRBJ2-7
size: NA
V: TRBV29-1
D: TRBD1
DNA: TGCAGCGTCGCCCATCGGACAGGGGTTAGGTACGAGCAGTACTTC
CDR3: CSVAHRTGVRYEQYF

J: TRBJ2-1
size: NA
V: TRBV24-1
D: NA
DNA: TGTGCCACCAGTGAAGAGGGTTACAATGAGCAGTTCTTC
CDR3: CATSEEGYNEQFF

J: TRBJ1-2
size: many
V: TRBV3-1
D: NA
DNA: TGTGCCAGCAGCCAAGACATGACACGCGGCGGCTACACCTTC
CDR3: CASSQDMTRGGYTF

J: TRBJ2-7
size: many
V: TRBV7-3
D: TRBD2
DNA: TGTGCCAGCAGCCCCTCGGGGACTAGCGGAAACGCGGGAGAGCAGTACTTC
CDR3: CASSPSGTSGNAGEQYF

J: TRBJ2-7
size: many
V: TRBV7-8
D: NA
DNA: TGTGCCAGCAGCTTAGAAATCAGCGAGCAGTACTTC
CDR3: CASSLEISEQYF

J: TRBJ1-5
size: many
V: TRBV7-8
D: TRBD1
DNA: TGTGCCAGCAGCTTTAATGCGGTCGGGACAGGGACGGTCAATCAGCCCCAGCATTTT
CDR3: CASSFNAVGTGTVNQPQHF

J: TRBJ2-3
size: few
V: TRBV3-1
D: TRBD2
DNA: TGTGCCAGCAGCGATCTAGCGGGGGTAGCAGATACGCAGTATTTT
CDR3: CASSDLAGVADTQYF

J: TRBJ1-4
size: NA
V: TRBV5-1
D: TRBD1
DNA: TGCGCCAGCAGCTTGGTGGCAGGGGGCTTAAATGAAAAACTGTTTTTT
CDR3: CASSLVAGGLNEKLFF

J: TRBJ2-1
size: many
V: TRBV21-1
D: NA
DNA: TGTGCCATCCCACCGGGACAGTCCTACAATGAGCAGTTCTTC
CDR3: CAIPPGQSYNEQFF

J: TRBJ1-2
size: many
V: TRBV11-2
D: NA
DNA: TGTGCCAGCAGCCTGTACCGGGAGGTTATCTATGGCTACACCTTC
CDR3: CASSLYREVIYGYTF

J: TRBJ2-5
size: NA
V: TRBV14
D: NA
DNA: TGTGCCAGCAGCCAGGATCAACTGGGGGGGGGCCCCTACCAAGAGACCCAGTACTTC
CDR3: CASSQDQLGGGPYQETQYF

J: TRBJ2-3
size: many
V: TRBV10-3
D: NA
DNA: TGTGCCATCAGTGAGTCCACTGCCACAGATACGCAGTATTTT
CDR3: CAISESTATDTQYF

J: TRBJ2-7
size: many
V: TRBV11-2
D: NA
DNA: TGTGCCAGCAGCCCGTTTGGGGCGGAGGAGTACTTC
CDR3: CASSPFGAEEYF

J: TRBJ2-3
size: NA
V: TRBV7-9
D: TRBD2
DNA: TGTGCCAGCAGCTACGTGATAAAAAGACTAGCGGGGGGACAAGATACGCAGTATTTT
CDR3: CASSYVIKRLAGGQDTQYF

J: TRBJ1-1
size: few
V: TRBV5-1
D: NA
DNA: TGCGCCAGCAGCTTGTCGGGGGTGGCGAACACTGAAGCTTTCTTT
CDR3: CASSLSGVANTEAFF

J: TRBJ2-5
size: many
V: TRBV20-1
D: TRBD1
DNA: TGCAGTGCTAGCCACGAATGGGACAGGATCAAGACCCAGTACTTC
CDR3: CSASHEWDRIKTQYF

J: TRBJ2-5
size: many
V: TRBV5-1
D: TRBD1
DNA: TGCGCCAGCAGTCCAGGACAGGGGGTGGTAGAGACCCAGTACTTC
CDR3: CASSPGQGVVETQYF

J: TRBJ2-2
size: few
V: TRBV9
D: NA
DNA: TGTGCCAGCAGCGGCGACTTGGCCTTGGAGCGGGTTTTT
CDR3: CASSGDLALERVF

J: TRBJ2-7
size: many
V: TRBV28
D: NA
DNA: TGTGCCAGCAGTAAAGGGGGGACATTCTACGAGCAGTACTTC
CDR3: CASSKGGTFYEQYF

J: TRBJ2-1
size: NA
V: TRBV5-1
D: TRBD2
DNA: TGCGCCAGCAGCACTATCACTAGCGGGGAATACAATGAGCAGTTCTTC
CDR3: CASSTITSGEYNEQFF

J: TRBJ2-2
size: few
V: TRBV20-1
D: TRBD1
DNA: TGCAGTGCTAGAGGGGAACAGGGGGCGATCTACGGGGAGCTGTTTTTT
CDR3: CSARGEQGAIYGELFF

J: TRBJ2-7
size: NA
V: TRBV13
D: NA
DNA: TGTGCCAGCAGCACCCCAGGGTTCGAGCAGTACTTC
CDR3: CASSTPGFEQYF

J: TRBJ1-2
size: many
V: TRBV18
D: NA
DNA: TGTGCCAGCTCACCGGATGGATGGTTCGGCTACACCTTC
CDR3: CASSPDGWFGYTF

J: TRBJ2-7
size: few
V: TRBV12-3/TRBV12-4
D: TRBD2
DNA: TGTGCCAGCAGTTTGGCGAGCGGGGCGTCCTACGAGCAGTACTTC
CDR3: CASSLASGASYEQYF